Shown below are 8 T cell receptor beta chains from a single sample sequenced in a study of shared clonotypes between healthy human individuals. Assay: immunoSEQ multiplex PCR; the TCRdb copy retains only in-frame clones and omits some. In the table there are 2 million to 3 million clones, over 85% of which are singletons. Sequencing used naive CD4+ T cells sorted from blood. Subset: CD45RA+ positively selected. These receptors originate from a man aged 18 to 35 in good health.

The chain combines TRBV11-2 with TRBJ1-5; no firm D call. CDR3 size: 15 residues. V was trimmed by 4 bases and J by 0 bases, leaving 10 bases between them. The germline V gene has CDR1 SGHAT and CDR2 FQNNGV. CDR3 DNA: TGTGCCAGCAGCTCGGACGGTTATAGCAATCAGCCCCAGCATTTT. Its translation: CASSSDGYSNQPQHF.

With respect to this clone: Additional DNA sequences in this sample encode the identical CDR3. The V and J genes are TRBV30 and TRBJ2-2; 8 bases align to TRBD1. Germline V gene data show CDR1 as GTSNPN and CDR2 as SVGIG (reference sequence). This CDR3 contains 13 residues. Losses at the gene ends were 0 bases for V and 6 bases for J; bases not matched to a gene: 0. The CDR3 sequence: CAWSVQGAGELFF. The CDR3 DNA reads TGTGCCTGGAGTGTACAGGGGGCCGGGGAGCTGTTTTTT.

The chain employs TRBV28 and TRBJ1-3; D possibly corresponds to TRBD1 (5 bases). The germline gives CDR1 MDHEN, CDR2 SYDVKM. This CDR3 region has 15 residues. Trimming cost V 5 bases and J 4 bases, with 15 bases left between them. CDR3 amino acids: CASSLPGAKGNTIYF. CDR3 DNA: TGTGCCAGCAGTCTCCCTGGGGCAAAAGGAAACACCATATATTTT. The full variable domain, in which reference TRBV28 and TRBJ1-3 provide the parts outside the CDR3, is DVKVTQSSRYLVKRTGEKVFLECVQDMDHENMFWYRQDPGLGLRLIYFSYDVKMKEKGDIPEGYSVSREKKERFSLILESASTNQTSMYLCASSLPGAKGNTIYFGEGSWLTVV.

Turning to this clone: Other DNA sequences within the sample encode an identical CDR3. V is TRBV2 and J is TRBJ2-5; D gene unclear. Germline CDR1 is SNHLY and CDR2 is FYNNEI. Deletions cut 4 bases from V and 1 base from J, with 7 bases between. The CDR3 has 13 amino acids. The CDR3 DNA reads TGTGCCAGCAGTGTTCGACGCCAAGAGACCCAGTACTTC. Translation: CASSVRRQETQYF.

The chain couples TRBV30 to TRBJ1-1; D is unclear. Germline V gene data show CDR1 as GTSNPN and CDR2 as SVGIG (reference sequence). This CDR3 comprises 11 residues. With 4 bases removed from V and 4 bases from J, the gap between germline ends came to 7 bases. Here the CDR3 reads CAWMGSTEAFF. The DNA of the CDR3 is TGTGCCTGGATGGGGTCCACTGAAGCTTTCTTT.

The chain employs TRBV2 and TRBJ1-1; D may be TRBD1 (6 bases). Germline CDR1 and CDR2: SNHLY and FYNNEI. Trimming left V 4 bases short and J 5 bases short, with 14 bases between. This CDR3 region has 14 residues. CDR3 residues: CASSADRLGTEAFF. In DNA form, the CDR3 reads TGTGCCAGCAGTGCCGACAGGCTGGGGACTGAAGCTTTCTTT. Full variable domain (outside the CDR3, taken from reference TRBV2 and TRBJ1-1): EPEVTQTPSHQVTQMGQEVILRCVPISNHLYFYWYRQILGQKVEFLVSFYNNEISEKSEIFDDQFSVERPDGSNFTLKIRSTKLEDSAMYFCASSADRLGTEAFFGQGTRLTVV.

V is TRBV5-1 and J is TRBJ2-3, with D perhaps TRBD2 (5 bases). V lost 5 bases and J lost 0, with 16 bases in between. There are 16 residues in the CDR3. Germline CDR1 reads SGHRS; CDR2 reads YFSETQ. CDR3 residues: CASRLPLDSSTDTQYF. The CDR3 DNA reads as TGCGCCAGCAGACTACCCCTGGACTCCAGCACAGATACGCAGTATTTT.

This rearrangement joins TRBV9 to TRBJ2-7; TRBD1 might be the D (5 bases). V lost 0 bases and J lost 4, with 8 bases in between. Germline values: CDR1 SGDLS, CDR2 YYNGEE. The CDR3 length is 13 residues. DNA for the CDR3: TGTGCCAGCAGCGTAGCCCCAGGGTACGAGCAGTACTTC. Its translation: CASSVAPGYEQYF.